A single sample gave rise to the 9 T cell receptor beta chains below, sequenced in a study of blood T cell repertoires in COVID-19. Generated by immunoSEQ multiplex PCR, the TCRdb table keeps only in-frame clones and is missing some. Of around 230,000 clones in the sample, 87% were seen once. The sequenced sample was peripheral blood. These receptor sequences come from a man aged 60 to 69 who had recovered from COVID-19.

This clone was seen just once. The chain recombines TRBV4-1 with TRBJ1-4; weak D call: TRBD1 (5 bases). Germline CDR1 MGHRA, CDR2 YSYEKL. V was shortened by 2 bases and J by 6 bases, with 16 bases between the two germline ends. This CDR3 spans 16 amino acids. CDR3 in DNA: TGCGCCAGCAGCCAACGCAGCGGGAGAGGGGATGAAAAACTGTTTTTT. Its protein is CASSQRSGRGDEKLFF.

The gene calls are TRBV7-2 and TRBJ2-1; 13 bases line up with TRBD2. Looked up from germline, CDR1 is SGHTA and CDR2 is FQGNSA. The CDR3 runs to 17 residues. With V trimmed by 2 bases and J by 4 bases, 5 bases remained unmatched. CDR3 bases: TGTGCCAGCAGCTTACGGACTAGCGGGGGACTATACAATGAGCAGTTCTTC. Amino acids: CASSLRTSGGLYNEQFF. Using reference TRBV7-2 and TRBJ2-1 for the parts outside the CDR3, the full variable domain is GAGVSQSPSNKVTEKGKDVELRCDPISGHTALYWYRQSLGQGLEFLIYFQGNSAPDKSGLPSDRFSAERTGGSVSTLTIQRTQQEDSAVYLCASSLRTSGGLYNEQFFGPGTRLTVL.

CDR3 coding DNA: TGTGCCAGCAGCCGAAAGACAGGGTTGAATGAAAAACTGTTTTTT. Amino acids: CASSRKTGLNEKLFF. V gene TRBV11-2 combines with J gene TRBJ1-4; 7 bases are a match to TRBD1. There are 15 residues in the CDR3. V was clipped by 5 bases and J by 5 bases; unmatched bases: 8. In germline, CDR1 is SGHAT, CDR2 FQNNGV.

The chain uses TRBV6-2 or TRBV6-3 and TRBJ2-3; TRBD2 aligns across 10 bases. Germline CDR1 MNHEY, CDR2 SVGEGT. The junction had 12 bases not matched to a gene; V was cut back by 0 bases and J by 6 bases. The length of the CDR3 is 18 residues. The CDR3 loop reads CASSYSKELAGRRDTQYF. The DNA of the CDR3 is TGTGCCAGCAGTTACTCGAAAGAACTAGCGGGGCGCCGGGATACGCAGTATTTT.

CDR3 DNA sequence: TGTGCCAGCAGAGGAACAGGGGGCCGCACAGATACGCAGTATTTT. It yields the protein CASRGTGGRTDTQYF. The rearrangement links TRBV2 to TRBJ2-3; 9 positions agree with TRBD1. Germline V gene data show CDR1 as SNHLY and CDR2 as FYNNEI. The junction had 5 bases not matched to a gene; V was cut back by 6 bases and J by 1 base. This CDR3 has 15 residues.

The chain couples TRBV15 to TRBJ2-7, with a tentative D call TRBD1 (6 bases). V shed 1 base and J shed 2 bases, with 12 bases lying between them. The CDR3 sequence is 15 residues long. The germline gives CDR1 LNHNV, CDR2 YYDKDF (reference sequence). The CDR3 spells CATSRGKQGTYEQYF. The CDR3 DNA reads as TGTGCCACCAGCAGAGGTAAACAGGGTACCTACGAGCAGTACTTC.

This clone occurred a few times. The V gene is TRBV28, the J gene TRBJ1-4; 7 nucleotides align to TRBD1. The trim removed 7 bases at V and 0 bases at J, leaving 5 bases unmatched. This CDR3 is built from 15 residues. CDR1 MDHEN and CDR2 SYDVKM come from the germline V gene. CDR3 protein: CASIGTDATNEKLFF. CDR3 nucleotides: TGTGCCAGCATCGGGACAGACGCAACTAATGAAAAACTGTTTTTT.

The rearrangement uses TRBV7-9 and TRBJ1-3, with TRBD1 matching 8 bases. CDR3 size: 17 residues. Per germline, CDR1 SEHNR and CDR2 FQNEAQ (reference sequence). With 4 bases clipped from V and 7 bases from J, the junction kept 15 bases outside the gene matches. The CDR3 is CASSSRKVTGEWNTIYF. The CDR3 coding sequence is TGTGCCAGCAGCTCCAGGAAGGTGACAGGGGAGTGGAACACCATATATTTT.

In its sample, this clone was seen once. This chain connects TRBV7-9 to TRBJ2-5, with D possibly matching TRBD1 (6 bases). This CDR3 has 15 residues. V was cut by 6 bases and J by 4 bases, with 18 bases left in between. Germline CDR1 is SEHNR and CDR2 is FQNEAQ (reference sequence). The CDR3 DNA is TGTGCCAGCAGACCACCCAAACAGGGACGAGAGACCCAGTACTTC. Amino acids: CASRPPKQGRETQYF.